Listed below are T cell receptor beta chains from one sample, sequenced in a study of T cells in Graves' hyperthyroidism and ophthalmopathy. TCRdb fed the multiplex PCR reads into MiXCR, producing one record per CDR3 protein. The sample gives 750,000 to 900,000 distinct CDR3 sequences, 38% of which show up once; about 9% is in the top ten. The sequenced material came from blood. Receptors originate from a man between 18 and 29 years old with Graves' hyperthyroidism. Each CDR3 is given with its conserved first and last residue. The order of the fields is J gene, D gene, clone size, V gene, CDR3 protein, CDR3 DNA. The D gene is left open where the match is weak. Expanded clones get a size class; other rows say once, few or many, or leave the size out.

TRBJ2-5 | TRBD2 | . | TRBV7-9 | CASSPREGFKTQYF | TGTGCCAGCAGCCCCCGGGAGGGCTTCAAGACCCAGTACTTC
TRBJ1-4 | . | . | TRBV7-2 | CASSLEGRGTNEKLFF | TGTGCCAGCAGCTTGGAGGGGAGGGGAACTAATGAAAAACTGTTTTTT
TRBJ1-5 | TRBD1 | . | TRBV7-2 | CASSPARDSLNQPQHF | TGTGCCAGCAGCCCAGCCCGGGACAGCTTGAATCAGCCCCAGCATTTT
TRBJ1-1 | . | . | TRBV10-3 | CAISEQDGEAFF | TGTGCCATCAGTGAACAGGATGGGGAAGCTTTCTTT
TRBJ1-4 | TRBD1 | few | TRBV12-3/TRBV12-4 | CASSKTGPGKLFF | TGTGCCAGCAGCAAGACAGGGCCCGGGAAACTGTTTTTT
TRBJ1-2 | . | few | TRBV5-1 | CASSRTHPQILEANYGYTF | TGCGCCAGCAGCCGCACCCATCCGCAGATCCTCGAAGCTAACTATGGCTACACCTTC
TRBJ1-2 | TRBD1 | few | TRBV7-6 | CASSPPGQAFGYTF | TGTGCCAGCAGCCCACCGGGACAGGCTTTTGGCTACACCTTC
TRBJ2-5 | . | . | TRBV29-1 | CSGGTETQYF | TGCAGCGGGGGGACAGAGACCCAGTACTTC
TRBJ2-5 | TRBD1 | few | TRBV20-1 | CSARETGAWGQYF | TGCAGTGCTAGAGAGACAGGGGCTTGGGGCCAGTACTTC
TRBJ1-6 | TRBD1 | . | TRBV7-2 | CASSFGQGHNSPLHF | TGTGCCAGCAGCTTTGGACAGGGGCATAATTCACCCCTCCACTTT
TRBJ1-2 | . | . | TRBV4-1 | CASSQGRANGYTF | TGCGCCAGCAGCCAAGGACGGGCCAATGGCTACACCTTC
TRBJ1-1 | TRBD1 | many | TRBV20-1 | CSARQGGVAFF | TGCAGTGCTCGACAGGGGGGGGTGGCTTTCTTT
TRBJ1-1 | . | many | TRBV19 | CASSALGTDEAFF | TGTGCCAGTAGTGCCCTCGGGACGGATGAAGCTTTCTTT
TRBJ1-4 | TRBD1 | . | TRBV5-4 | CASSPGEGAREKLFF | TGTGCCAGCAGCCCCGGGGAGGGGGCACGGGAAAAACTGTTTTTT
TRBJ1-6 | . | many | TRBV5-1 | CASGRDNAASPLHF | TGCGCCAGCGGGCGGGACAACGCGGCTTCACCCCTCCACTTT
TRBJ1-2 | TRBD1 | many | TRBV25-1 | CAGDSAQGARVDGYTF | TGTGCCGGCGATTCTGCACAGGGGGCGCGGGTGGATGGCTACACCTTC
TRBJ2-7 | . | . | TRBV9 | CASSAQPDVPYEQYF | TGTGCCAGCAGCGCCCAACCGGACGTCCCCTACGAGCAGTACTTC
TRBJ2-6 | . | few | TRBV7-2 | CASTLTGYSGANVLTF | TGTGCCAGCACCTTAACAGGCTACTCTGGGGCCAACGTCCTGACTTTC
TRBJ1-6 | . | . | TRBV6-6 | CASSYHQDSQWNSPLHF | TGTGCCAGCAGTTACCACCAAGACAGCCAGTGGAATTCACCCCTCCACTTT
TRBJ1-2 | TRBD1 | . | TRBV5-8 | CASRLAFGQGYYGYTF | TGTGCCAGCAGGCTGGCATTTGGACAGGGATACTATGGCTACACCTTC
TRBJ1-2 | TRBD1 | many | TRBV9 | CASTGTGANYGYTF | TGTGCCAGCACCGGGACAGGGGCTAACTATGGCTACACCTTC
TRBJ2-5 | TRBD1 | . | TRBV19 | CASSIATGGFGETQYF | TGTGCCAGTAGTATAGCGACAGGGGGGTTTGGAGAGACCCAGTACTTC
TRBJ2-7 | . | . | TRBV20-1 | CSAKGGNNPYYEQYF | TGCAGTGCTAAGGGTGGGAATAACCCGTACTACGAGCAGTACTTC
TRBJ1-2 | TRBD1 | few | TRBV19 | CASSRGQPYGYTF | TGTGCCAGTAGTAGGGGACAGCCTTATGGCTACACCTTC
TRBJ1-5 | . | many | TRBV29-1 | CSVGSGNQPQHF | TGCAGCGTTGGCAGCGGCAATCAGCCCCAGCATTTT
TRBJ1-1 | . | . | TRBV2 | CASSRREHAAEAFF | TGTGCCAGCAGTCGACGGGAACATGCCGCAGAAGCTTTCTTT
TRBJ2-2 | . | . | TRBV29-1 | CSSWQAGELFF | TGCAGCTCCTGGCAGGCCGGGGAGCTGTTTTTT
TRBJ2-7 | . | . | TRBV29-1 | CSVEGSGTNSYEQYF | TGCAGCGTTGAGGGGTCCGGGACAAACTCCTACGAGCAGTACTTC
TRBJ2-7 | . | few | TRBV20-1 | CSARAPRGQGNYEQYF | TGCAGTGCTAGAGCCCCTCGGGGGCAGGGGAACTACGAGCAGTACTTC
TRBJ1-1 | . | . | TRBV20-1 | CSAEGKGNTEAFF | TGCAGTGCCGAGGGGAAGGGGAACACTGAAGCTTTCTTT
TRBJ1-1 | . | many | TRBV29-1 | CSVYWGVGTEAFF | TGCAGCGTATACTGGGGGGTCGGCACTGAAGCTTTCTTT
TRBJ1-6 | . | few | TRBV5-8 | CASSLRFISYNSPLHF | TGTGCCAGCAGCTTGAGGTTCATCTCCTATAATTCACCCCTCCACTTT
TRBJ2-7 | TRBD1 | few | TRBV20-1 | CSAITKTGSSYEQYF | TGCAGTGCGATTACTAAGACAGGGAGCTCCTACGAGCAGTACTTC
TRBJ2-7 | TRBD1 | many | TRBV7-2 | CKGQWLYEQYF | TGCAAGGGACAGTGGCTATACGAGCAGTACTTC
TRBJ2-2 | . | many | TRBV24-1 | CATSDLEDTGELFF | TGTGCCACCAGTGATCTCGAGGACACCGGGGAGCTGTTTTTT
TRBJ2-2 | TRBD2 | . | TRBV25-1 | CASSYLAGGPYTGELFF | TGTGCCAGCAGTTACCTAGCGGGAGGGCCGTACACCGGGGAGCTGTTTTTT
TRBJ1-6 | TRBD1 | . | TRBV6-5 | CAGGAGGNSPLHF | TGTGCCGGAGGGGCAGGGGGAAATTCACCCCTCCACTTT
TRBJ2-2 | . | . | TRBV9 | CASSQRPRGREDTGELFF | TGTGCCAGCAGCCAACGCCCGAGGGGGAGGGAGGACACCGGGGAGCTGTTTTTT
TRBJ1-1 | . | many | TRBV25-1 | CASSPKGRGPNTEAFF | TGTGCCAGCAGCCCAAAAGGGCGGGGGCCCAACACTGAAGCTTTCTTT
TRBJ2-2 | . | few | TRBV11-1 | CTSSRIVIPLTEELFF | TGTACCAGCAGCCGAATAGTTATCCCCCTAACCGAGGAGCTGTTTTTT
TRBJ1-1 | TRBD1 | . | TRBV12-3/TRBV12-4 | CASSLWAGGRKAFF | TGTGCCAGCAGTTTATGGGCAGGGGGCCGGAAAGCTTTCTTT
TRBJ2-7 | TRBD1 | . | TRBV7-6 | CASSSGGDRAYEQYF | TGTGCCAGCAGCTCGGGCGGGGACAGGGCCTACGAGCAGTACTTC
TRBJ1-5 | . | . | TRBV4-1 | CASSRLTGRGQPQHF | TGCGCCAGCAGCCGCTTGACAGGACGGGGTCAGCCCCAGCATTTT
TRBJ2-7 | TRBD1 | . | TRBV28 | CASRTGNEEQYF | TGTGCCAGCCGGACAGGGAATGAAGAGCAGTACTTC
TRBJ2-7 | . | few | TRBV20-1 | CSARTRGFWSYEQYF | TGCAGTGCTCGGACCCGGGGATTTTGGAGCTACGAGCAGTACTTC